The next 23 T cell receptor beta chains were all read from a single sample in a study of blood T cell repertoires in COVID-19. The protocol was immunoSEQ multiplex PCR, while the TCRdb copy is restricted to in-frame clones and leaves out a portion. The sample includes tens of thousands of clones, around 79% of them seen just once. The specimen sequenced was peripheral blood. All receptors come from a human donor with active or convalescent COVID-19. The donor label of this sample is uncertain.

V and J are TRBV9 and TRBJ2-2; D is possibly TRBD1 (6 bases). CDR3 length: 14 amino acids. V dropped 1 base and J dropped 5 bases, with 9 bases sitting between them. Germline CDR1 is SGDLS and CDR2 is YYNGEE. The CDR3 reads CASSVMRGTGELFF. The CDR3 DNA reads TGTGCCAGCAGCGTAATGAGGGGGACCGGGGAGCTGTTTTTT.

The table lists this clone with many counts. The genes are TRBV11-2 and TRBJ2-7, with a weak D call TRBD2 (5 bases). The V gene's germline CDR1 is SGHAT and CDR2 FQNNGV. The CDR3 is 13 amino acids. The ends were cut back, 5 bases at V and 6 bases at J, with 14 bases in the middle. CDR3 region: CASSANHEGEQYF. The DNA of the CDR3 is TGTGCCAGCAGCGCGAATCATGAGGGCGAGCAGTACTTC.

The chain couples TRBV9 to TRBJ2-7; 8 bases line up with TRBD2. The CDR3 has 18 residues. V lost 0 bases to trimming and J lost 0 bases; unmatched junction nucleotides: 11. The germline gives CDR1 SGDLS, CDR2 YYNGEE. The CDR3 nucleotides are TGTGCCAGCAGCGTAGCTGGGGCCGGAAGCGGGAGCTCCTACGAGCAGTACTTC. This sequence encodes CASSVAGAGSGSSYEQYF.

The chain combines TRBV3-1 (or the pseudogene TRBV3-2) with TRBJ2-3, with D possibly being TRBD1 (6 bases). The germline V gene has CDR1 LGHDT and CDR2 YNNKEL (reference sequence). The CDR3 is 15 residues long. V dropped 1 base and J dropped 5 bases, with 13 bases sitting between them. The CDR3 region is CASSQGAQGGDTQYF. CDR3 DNA sequence: TGTGCCAGCAGCCAAGGGGCACAGGGCGGAGATACGCAGTATTTT.

The CDR3 nucleotides read TGTGCCAGCAGCCCGGGAGTCGGGACTAGCGGAGTCTACGAGCAGTACTTC. It specifies CASSPGVGTSGVYEQYF. The chain has TRBV5-6 and TRBJ2-7; TRBD2 matches 11 bases. V lost 4 bases and J lost 3; bases outside the gene matches: 12. Germline loops: CDR1 SGHDT, CDR2 YYEEEE. The CDR3 is made up of 17 amino acids.

This chain connects TRBV7-8 to TRBJ2-1; 12 nucleotides line up with TRBD2. The germline V gene encodes CDR1 SGHVS and CDR2 FQNEAQ. J lost 4 bases, V lost 5 bases, and 6 bases had no gene match. The CDR3 is 16 residues long. The CDR3 DNA is TGTGCCAGCAGCCCCCCGGGACTAGCGGGTTACAATGAGCAGTTCTTC. Its protein product is CASSPPGLAGYNEQFF. Full variable domain (rest looked up from reference TRBV7-8 and TRBJ2-1): GAGVSQSPRYKVAKRGQDVALRCDPISGHVSLFWYQQALGQGPEFLTYFQNEAQLDKSGLPSDRFFAERPEGSVSTLKIQRTQQEDSAVYLCASSPPGLAGYNEQFFGPGTRLTVL.

The chain has TRBV29-1 and TRBJ2-4; 14 bases are shared with TRBD2. The germline V gene encodes CDR1 SQVTM and CDR2 ANQGSEA. With V trimmed by 4 bases and J by 2 bases, 1 base remained unmatched. The CDR3 has 15 residues. For the CDR3, the DNA is TGCAGCGTTGGGACTAGCGGGAGGACCAAAAACATTCAGTACTTC. Translation: CSVGTSGRTKNIQYF.

The rearrangement uses TRBV9 and TRBJ2-7, with TRBD2 identical over 7 bases. With V trimmed by 3 bases and J by 6 bases, 6 bases remained unmatched. The CDR3 extends over 13 amino acids. From germline, CDR1 is SGDLS and CDR2 YYNGEE. The CDR3 DNA follows: TGTGCCAGCAGCGACGGGACTATCGGCGAGCAGTACTTC. This encodes CASSDGTIGEQYF.

This chain connects TRBV7-2 to TRBJ2-7, with D perhaps matching TRBD2 (5 bases). Germline lookup yields CDR1 SGHTA and CDR2 FQGNSA. V was pared by 5 bases and J by 2 bases, with 16 bases between. The CDR3 loop spans 15 amino acids. CDR3: CASSLLQTTTYEQYF. The CDR3 DNA sequence: TGTGCCAGCAGCCTCCTCCAGACTACCACCTACGAGCAGTACTTC.

V gene TRBV29-1 combines with J gene TRBJ2-1; 8 bases are a match to TRBD2. The J segment lost 1 base and the V segment lost 8 bases, leaving 7 bases of the junction unmatched. CDR3 length: 14 amino acids. Germline CDR1 and CDR2: SQVTM and ANQGSEA. In DNA, the CDR3 is TGCAGCCTGCTAAGCGGGAGATCCTACAATGAGCAGTTCTTC. It codes for CSLLSGRSYNEQFF.

The rearrangement joins TRBV4-2 to TRBJ2-5, with 7 nucleotides matching TRBD2. The V and J ends lost 0 bases and 4 bases, in that order; junction bases with no gene match: 5. This CDR3 comprises 15 residues. The germline V gene has CDR1 LGHNA and CDR2 YNFKEQ. The DNA for the CDR3 is TGTGCCAGCAGCCAAGATATCGGCGGGGGAGAGACCCAGTACTTC. Its protein is CASSQDIGGGETQYF.

This clone showed up just a few times. The chain couples TRBV3-1 (or the pseudogene TRBV3-2) to TRBJ2-2; 11 positions agree with TRBD2. The CDR3 runs to 16 residues. Germline V CDR1 and CDR2: LGHDT, YNNKEL (reference sequence). The V segment lost 1 base and the J segment 11 bases; nucleotides outside the gene matches: 9. This chain's CDR3 is CASSQVLAGGPPELFF. CDR3 DNA sequence: TGTGCCAGCAGCCAAGTGCTAGCGGGAGGCCCCCCCGAGCTGTTTTTT.

The chain is built from TRBV30 and TRBJ2-2; TRBD2 matches 9 bases. V gave up 5 bases and J gave up 3 bases; unmatched junction bases: 16. This CDR3 has 18 amino acids. Per germline, CDR1 GTSNPN and CDR2 SVGIG (reference sequence). The CDR3 reads CAWRARWGGGEDTGELFF. Written as DNA, the CDR3 is TGTGCCTGGCGTGCCCGCTGGGGCGGGGGGGAAGACACCGGGGAGCTGTTTTTT. The complete variable domain, with remaining parts taken from reference TRBV30 and TRBJ2-2, reads SQTIHQWPATLVQPVGSPLSLECTVEGTSNPNLYWYRQAAGRGLQLLFYSVGIGQISSEVPQNLSASRPQDRQFILSSKKLLLSDSGFYLCAWRARWGGGEDTGELFFGEGSRLTVL.

The chain links TRBV5-4 to TRBJ1-4; no reliable D call. V lost 5 bases to trimming and J lost 6 bases, with 5 bases between them. The length of the CDR3 is 11 residues. Germline CDR1 is SGHNT and CDR2 is YYREEE (reference sequence). The CDR3: CASSSDEKLFF. CDR3 nucleotides: TGTGCCAGCAGTTCTGATGAAAAACTGTTTTTT.

This chain connects TRBV5-5 to TRBJ2-1; 14 bases align to TRBD2. Per germline, CDR1 SGHKS and CDR2 YYEKEE (reference sequence). The CDR3 is 16 amino acids. Unmatched junction bases numbered 7, after V lost 4 bases and J lost 7 bases. CDR3 bases: TGTGCCAGCAGCCCGGGGACTAGCGGGAGAGGGAATGAGCAGTTCTTC. Its protein product is CASSPGTSGRGNEQFF.

In its sample, this clone was seen once. V is TRBV6-5 and J is TRBJ2-1, with 10 bases lining up with TRBD1. V dropped 7 bases and J dropped 6; count of bases not matched to a gene: 9. CDR1 and CDR2 (germline): MNHEY, SVGAGI. CDR3 size: 15 residues. CDR3 region: CASTHRRTGGNEQFF. CDR3 bases: TGTGCCAGCACCCACCGTAGGACAGGGGGCAATGAGCAGTTCTTC.

The CDR3 coding sequence is TGTGCCAGCTCACCCCGACCGACTAGCGGGAGCTTAGGCGAGCAGTACTTC. It translates to CASSPRPTSGSLGEQYF. This rearrangement joins TRBV18 to TRBJ2-7, with 12 bases fitting TRBD2. The V gene end was trimmed by 3 bases and the J gene end by 6 bases; junction bases not matched to a gene: 12. This CDR3 spans 17 amino acids. Germline CDR1 reads KGHSH; CDR2 reads LQKENI.

The chain employs TRBV7-9 and TRBJ1-3; no definite D call. Germline V lookup: CDR1 SEHNR, CDR2 FQNEAQ (reference sequence). This CDR3 has 16 amino acids. The V gene lost 5 bases and the J gene lost 0 bases, with 14 bases spanning the gap. The CDR3 DNA sequence: TGTGCCAGCAGCCCGCGGGCTCAGAGCTCTGGAAACACCATATATTTT. This translates into CASSPRAQSSGNTIYF.

This chain joins TRBV28 and TRBJ1-6; 8 bases are shared with TRBD1. The junction had 10 bases not matched to a gene; V was cut back by 5 bases and J by 10 bases. There are 15 residues in the CDR3. Germline values: CDR1 MDHEN, CDR2 SYDVKM. The CDR3 here is CASSPSDRAGSPLHF. The CDR3 nucleotides are TGTGCCAGCAGTCCCTCGGACAGGGCTGGGTCACCCCTCCACTTT.

The genes are TRBV7-7 and TRBJ2-1; D remains unclear. V was shortened by 5 bases and J by 6 bases, with 17 bases between the two germline ends. Germline CDR1 SSHAT, CDR2 FNYEAQ (reference sequence). This CDR3 has 15 residues. CDR3: CASSPRGPEFNEQFF. The CDR3 bases are TGTGCCAGCAGCCCCCGAGGCCCGGAGTTCAATGAGCAGTTCTTC.

CDR3 nucleotides: TGTGCCAGCAGCCTAGGGACTAGCGGGAGGGCTGAGCAGTTCTTC. Protein: CASSLGTSGRAEQFF. J is TRBJ2-1 and V is TRBV7-3; 16 positions agree with TRBD2. Germline V lookup: CDR1 SGHTA, CDR2 FQGTGA. The CDR3 has 15 residues. V shed 5 bases and J 9 bases; nucleotides not matched to a gene: 4.

This chain joins TRBV29-1 and TRBJ1-5, with TRBD1 identical over 7 bases. V shed 1 base, J shed 4 bases, and the junction held 1 base outside the gene matches. The CDR3 has 13 amino acids. Per germline, CDR1 SQVTM and CDR2 ANQGSEA. The CDR3 DNA follows: TGCAGCGTTGAAGGACAGGGAAATCAGCCCCAGCATTTT. Its translation is CSVEGQGNQPQHF.

The rearrangement links TRBV9 to TRBJ1-2, with TRBD1 matching over 12 bases. Per germline, CDR1 SGDLS and CDR2 YYNGEE. This CDR3 is 16 amino acids long. V was pared by 2 bases and J by 8 bases, with 10 bases of the junction left unmatched. The CDR3 DNA reads TGTGCCAGCAGCGTCTCACCCCCGGGACAGGGGGCCGGCTACACCTTC. It yields the protein CASSVSPPGQGAGYTF.